The T cell receptor beta chain described here comes from a study of blood T cell repertoires in COVID-19. Some clones are missing from TCRdb's copy, which holds only in-frame ones; the method was immunoSEQ multiplex PCR. The data hold some 330,000 clones, with roughly 80% observed a single time. The CDR3 extends over 14 amino acids. CDR1 and CDR2 (germline): SQVTM, ANQGSEA. Trimming removed 2 bases from V and 9 bases from J, with 19 bases in between. Two negative PCRs, clearance, or symptom resolution characterized the recovered Cohort 3 donors. What was sequenced was PBMCs or T cells enriched from blood (not recorded which). The sequence derives from a woman aged 45-60 years who had recovered from COVID-19. The V gene is TRBV29-1, the J gene TRBJ1-2, with D perhaps TRBD1 (5 bases). CDR3 nucleotide sequence: TGCAGCGTTGAATTAGCAGGGAAGCTTCGCAGCTACACCTTC. The encoded protein is CSVELAGKLRSYTF.